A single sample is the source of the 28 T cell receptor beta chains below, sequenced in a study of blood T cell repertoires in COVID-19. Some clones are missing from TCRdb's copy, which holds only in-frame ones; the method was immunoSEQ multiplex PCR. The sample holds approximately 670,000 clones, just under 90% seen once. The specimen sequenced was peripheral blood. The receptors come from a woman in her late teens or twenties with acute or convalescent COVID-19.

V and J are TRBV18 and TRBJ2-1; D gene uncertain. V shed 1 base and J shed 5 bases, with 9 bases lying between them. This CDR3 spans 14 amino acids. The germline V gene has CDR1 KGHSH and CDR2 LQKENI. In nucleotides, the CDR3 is TGTGCCAGCTCACCACTAATCGCGGACAATGAGCAGTTCTTC. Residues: CASSPLIADNEQFF.

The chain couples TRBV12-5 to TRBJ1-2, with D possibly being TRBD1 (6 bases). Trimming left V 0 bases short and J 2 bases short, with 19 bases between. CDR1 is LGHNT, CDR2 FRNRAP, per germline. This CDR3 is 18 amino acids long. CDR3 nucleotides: TGTGCTAGTGGTTTGGTACGATTCGGACAGAAATTCAACTATGGCTACACCTTC. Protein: CASGLVRFGQKFNYGYTF.

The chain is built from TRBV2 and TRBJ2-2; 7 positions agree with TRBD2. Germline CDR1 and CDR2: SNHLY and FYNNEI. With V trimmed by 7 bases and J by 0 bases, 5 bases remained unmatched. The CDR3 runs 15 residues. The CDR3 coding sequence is TGTGCCAGCATGAGGGAGGGATCGAACACCGGGGAGCTGTTTTTT. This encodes CASMREGSNTGELFF. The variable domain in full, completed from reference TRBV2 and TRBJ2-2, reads EPEVTQTPSHQVTQMGQEVILRCVPISNHLYFYWYRQILGQKVEFLVSFYNNEISEKSEIFDDQFSVERPDGSNFTLKIRSTKLEDSAMYFCASMREGSNTGELFFGEGSRLTVL.

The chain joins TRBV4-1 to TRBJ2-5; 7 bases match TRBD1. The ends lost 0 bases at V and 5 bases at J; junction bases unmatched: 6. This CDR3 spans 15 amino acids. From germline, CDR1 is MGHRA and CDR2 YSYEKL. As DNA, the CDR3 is TGCGCCAGCAGCCAAGAAGAGACAGGGATGGAGACCCAGTACTTC. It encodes CASSQEETGMETQYF.

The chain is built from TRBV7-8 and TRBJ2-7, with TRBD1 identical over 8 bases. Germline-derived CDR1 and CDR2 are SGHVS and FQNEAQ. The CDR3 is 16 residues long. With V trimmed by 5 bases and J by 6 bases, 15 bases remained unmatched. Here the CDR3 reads CASSPRTGTGLGEQYF. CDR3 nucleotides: TGTGCCAGCAGCCCCCGGACTGGGACAGGTTTGGGCGAGCAGTACTTC.

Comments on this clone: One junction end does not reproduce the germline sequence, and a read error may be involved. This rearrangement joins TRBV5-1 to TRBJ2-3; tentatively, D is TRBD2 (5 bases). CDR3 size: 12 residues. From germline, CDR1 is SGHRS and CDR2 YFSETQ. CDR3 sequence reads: CVSHDYTDTQYF. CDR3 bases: TGCGTCAGCCATGACTACACAGATACGCAGTATTTT.

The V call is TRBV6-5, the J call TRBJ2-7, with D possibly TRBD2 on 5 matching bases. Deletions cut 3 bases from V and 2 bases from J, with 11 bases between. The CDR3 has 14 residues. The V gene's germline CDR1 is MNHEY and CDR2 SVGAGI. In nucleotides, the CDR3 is TGTGCCAGCAGTTATCGGGGTAGGGCCTACGAGCAGTACTTC. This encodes CASSYRGRAYEQYF.

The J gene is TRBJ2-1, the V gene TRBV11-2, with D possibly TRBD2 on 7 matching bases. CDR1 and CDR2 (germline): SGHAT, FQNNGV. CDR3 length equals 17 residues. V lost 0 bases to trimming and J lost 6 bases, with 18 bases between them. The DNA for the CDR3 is TGTGCCAGCAGCTTAGAGGGGGGGCTAGCTTTCAGCAATGAGCAGTTCTTC. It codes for CASSLEGGLAFSNEQFF.

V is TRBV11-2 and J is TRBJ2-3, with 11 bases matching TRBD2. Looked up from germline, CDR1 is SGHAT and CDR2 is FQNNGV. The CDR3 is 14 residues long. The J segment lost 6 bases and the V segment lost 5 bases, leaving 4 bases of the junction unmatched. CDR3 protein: CASSLSGGADTQYF. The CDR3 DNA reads TGTGCCAGCAGCCTTAGCGGGGGGGCGGATACGCAGTATTTT.

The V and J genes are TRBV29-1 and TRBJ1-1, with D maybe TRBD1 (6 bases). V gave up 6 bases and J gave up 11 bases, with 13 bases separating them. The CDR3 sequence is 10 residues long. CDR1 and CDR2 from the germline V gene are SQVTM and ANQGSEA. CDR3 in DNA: TGCAGCGTGGCACAGGGAGGGGCTTTCTTT. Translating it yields CSVAQGGAFF.

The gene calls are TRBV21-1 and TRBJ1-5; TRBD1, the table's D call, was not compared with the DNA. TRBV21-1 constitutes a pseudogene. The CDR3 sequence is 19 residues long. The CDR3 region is CASRHEQEPSLYSNQPQHF. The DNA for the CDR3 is TGTGCCAGCAGGCATGAACAGGAACCTTCGCTTTATAGCAATCAGCCCCAGCATTTT.

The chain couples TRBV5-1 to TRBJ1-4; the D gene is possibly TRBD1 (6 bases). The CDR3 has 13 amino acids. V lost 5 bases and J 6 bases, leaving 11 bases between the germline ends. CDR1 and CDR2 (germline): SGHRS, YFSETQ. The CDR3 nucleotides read TGCGCCAGCAGTCCAGGGGTCGATGAAAAACTGTTTTTT. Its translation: CASSPGVDEKLFF.

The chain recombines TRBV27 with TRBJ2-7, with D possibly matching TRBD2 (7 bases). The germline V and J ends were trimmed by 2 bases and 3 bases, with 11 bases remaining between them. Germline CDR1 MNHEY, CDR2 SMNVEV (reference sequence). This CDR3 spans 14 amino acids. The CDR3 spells CASSLGGAHYEQYF. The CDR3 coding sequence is TGTGCCAGCAGTTTAGGGGGGGCCCACTACGAGCAGTACTTC.

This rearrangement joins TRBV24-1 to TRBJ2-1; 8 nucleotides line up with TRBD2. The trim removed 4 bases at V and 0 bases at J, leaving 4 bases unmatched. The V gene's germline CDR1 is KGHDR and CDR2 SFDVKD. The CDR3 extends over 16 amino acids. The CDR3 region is CATSDHGGGSYNEQFF. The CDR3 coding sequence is TGTGCCACCAGTGACCACGGGGGGGGCTCCTACAATGAGCAGTTCTTC.

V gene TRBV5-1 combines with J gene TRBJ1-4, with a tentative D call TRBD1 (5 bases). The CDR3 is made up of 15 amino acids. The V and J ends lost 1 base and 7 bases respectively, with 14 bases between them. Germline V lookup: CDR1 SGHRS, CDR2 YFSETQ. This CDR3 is CASSLSGARGEKLFF. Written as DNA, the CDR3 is TGCGCCAGCAGCTTGAGCGGGGCGCGGGGTGAAAAACTGTTTTTT.

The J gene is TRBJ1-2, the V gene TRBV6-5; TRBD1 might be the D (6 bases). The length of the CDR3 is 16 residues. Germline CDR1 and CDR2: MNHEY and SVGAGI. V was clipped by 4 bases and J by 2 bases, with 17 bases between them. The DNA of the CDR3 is TGTGCCAGCAGTTTGCGGGGGGGGCGCGGCAACTATGGCTACACCTTC. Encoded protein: CASSLRGGRGNYGYTF.

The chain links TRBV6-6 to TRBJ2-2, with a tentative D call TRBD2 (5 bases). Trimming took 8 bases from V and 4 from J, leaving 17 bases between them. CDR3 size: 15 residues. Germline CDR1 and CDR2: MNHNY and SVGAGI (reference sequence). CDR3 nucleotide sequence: TGTGCCAGCTGCACGAGGGTCCAGACCACCGGGGAGCTGTTTTTT. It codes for CASCTRVQTTGELFF.

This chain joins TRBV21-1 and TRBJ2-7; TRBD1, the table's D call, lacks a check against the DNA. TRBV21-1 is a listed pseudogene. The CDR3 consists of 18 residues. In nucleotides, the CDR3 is TGTGCCAGCAGCAATTCGTATCATCGGTGGGCAGCCTCCTACGAGCAGTACTTC. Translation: CASSNSYHRWAASYEQYF.

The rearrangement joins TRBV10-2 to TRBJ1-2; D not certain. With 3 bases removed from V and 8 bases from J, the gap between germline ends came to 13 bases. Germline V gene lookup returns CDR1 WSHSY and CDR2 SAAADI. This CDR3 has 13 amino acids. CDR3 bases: TGCGCCAGCAGTGAACCCGGGTTTTACGGCTACACCTTC. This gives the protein CASSEPGFYGYTF.

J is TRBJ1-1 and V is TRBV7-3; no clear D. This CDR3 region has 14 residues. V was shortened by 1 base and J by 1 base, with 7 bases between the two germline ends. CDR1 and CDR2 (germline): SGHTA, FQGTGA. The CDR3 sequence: CASSLNGGNTEAFF. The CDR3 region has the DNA TGTGCCAGCAGCTTAAACGGAGGGAACACTGAAGCTTTCTTT.

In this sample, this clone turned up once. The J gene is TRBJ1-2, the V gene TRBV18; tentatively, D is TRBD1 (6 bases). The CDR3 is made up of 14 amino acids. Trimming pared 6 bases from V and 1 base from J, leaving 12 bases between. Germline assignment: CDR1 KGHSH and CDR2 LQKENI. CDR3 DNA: TGTGCCAGCTCCCAAATGGACAGTAACTATGGCTACACCTTC. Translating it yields CASSQMDSNYGYTF.

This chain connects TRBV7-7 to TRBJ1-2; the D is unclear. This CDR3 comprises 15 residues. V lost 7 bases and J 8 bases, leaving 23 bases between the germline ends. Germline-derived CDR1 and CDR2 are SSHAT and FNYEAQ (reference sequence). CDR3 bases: TGTGCCAGCACCCCGCCCGATACAGTACGAATCGGCTACACCTTC. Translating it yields CASTPPDTVRIGYTF.

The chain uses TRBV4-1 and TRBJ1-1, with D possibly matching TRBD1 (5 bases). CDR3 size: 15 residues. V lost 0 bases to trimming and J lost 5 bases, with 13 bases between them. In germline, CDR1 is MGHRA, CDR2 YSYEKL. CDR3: CASSQDPQGNTEAFF. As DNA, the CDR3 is TGCGCCAGCAGCCAAGATCCTCAGGGAAATACTGAAGCTTTCTTT.

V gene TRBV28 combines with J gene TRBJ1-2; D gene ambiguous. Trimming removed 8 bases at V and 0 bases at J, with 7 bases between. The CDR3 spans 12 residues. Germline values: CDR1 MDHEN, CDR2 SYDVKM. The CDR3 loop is CASEASNYGYTF. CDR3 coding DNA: TGTGCCAGCGAAGCCTCTAACTATGGCTACACCTTC.

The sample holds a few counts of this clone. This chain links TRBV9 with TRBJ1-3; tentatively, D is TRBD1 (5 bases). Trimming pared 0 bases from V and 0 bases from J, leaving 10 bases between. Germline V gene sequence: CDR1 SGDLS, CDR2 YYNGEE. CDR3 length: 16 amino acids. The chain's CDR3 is CASSVGGGGSGNTIYF. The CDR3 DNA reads TGTGCCAGCAGCGTAGGAGGCGGGGGCTCTGGAAACACCATATATTTT.

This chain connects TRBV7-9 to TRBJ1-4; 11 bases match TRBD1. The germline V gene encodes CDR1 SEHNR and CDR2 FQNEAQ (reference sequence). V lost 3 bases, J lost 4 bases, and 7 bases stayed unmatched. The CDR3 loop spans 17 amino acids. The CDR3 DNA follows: TGTGCCAGCAGCTTGGGACAGGGGGAAATATTTAATGAAAAACTGTTTTTT. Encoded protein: CASSLGQGEIFNEKLFF.

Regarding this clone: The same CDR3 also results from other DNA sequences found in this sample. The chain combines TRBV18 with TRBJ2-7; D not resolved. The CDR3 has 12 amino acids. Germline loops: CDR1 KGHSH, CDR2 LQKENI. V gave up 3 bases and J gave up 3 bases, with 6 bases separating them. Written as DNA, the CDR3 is TGTGCCAGCTCACCGGCTGGCTACGAGCAGTACTTC. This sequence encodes CASSPAGYEQYF.

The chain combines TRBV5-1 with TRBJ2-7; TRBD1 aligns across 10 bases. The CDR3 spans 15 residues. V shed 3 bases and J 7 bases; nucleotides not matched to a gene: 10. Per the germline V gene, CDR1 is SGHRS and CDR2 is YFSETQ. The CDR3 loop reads CASSWFGTGAEEQYF. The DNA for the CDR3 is TGCGCCAGCAGCTGGTTCGGGACAGGGGCAGAAGAGCAGTACTTC.